A single TCR beta chain is shown here with its context. Its cognate antigen is unknown. The germline CDR1 and CDR2 sequences are SGHTA and FQGNSA. J lost 4 bases, V lost 6 bases, and 5 bases had no gene match. This CDR3 contains 13 residues. This record belongs to a study of regulatory T cells in long-lasting Graves disease. Notes on the study in general: TRBV28 was favored in persistent disease, as were TRBJ1-2 and TRBJ2-5. Whereas about a thousand public clonotypes were shared by new patients, persistent patients shared more, at 2,741.

Sample time point: persistent/refractory GD, antithyroid drugs over 5 years with positive TRAb. From RNA extracted from PBMCs, the TCR library was made. EDTA tubes received roughly 9 milliliters of collected peripheral blood. Combining iRepertoire HTBI primers with Arm-PCR of CDR3 regions, the authors built TCR beta libraries. Authors' methods: Detected in the samples were some 68 TRBV and 14 to 15 TRBJ segments. TCRdb ran MiXCR on the multiplex PCR reads and lists one entry per CDR3 protein. These V and J calls derive from TCRdb rather than the authors' analysis. The data hold 500,000 to 800,000 distinct CDR3 sequences, with 30% observed a single time.

Sample: peripheral blood mononuclear cells (PBMCs), taken when the disease was refractory, from a patient treated with antithyroid drugs. The chain couples TRBV7-2 to TRBJ2-7; 8 bases align to TRBD2. This TCR came from a female donor with Graves disease. The CDR3 nucleotides are TGTGCCAGCAGTCGGACTAGCAGATACGAGCAGTACTTC. Translating it yields CASSRTSRYEQYF.